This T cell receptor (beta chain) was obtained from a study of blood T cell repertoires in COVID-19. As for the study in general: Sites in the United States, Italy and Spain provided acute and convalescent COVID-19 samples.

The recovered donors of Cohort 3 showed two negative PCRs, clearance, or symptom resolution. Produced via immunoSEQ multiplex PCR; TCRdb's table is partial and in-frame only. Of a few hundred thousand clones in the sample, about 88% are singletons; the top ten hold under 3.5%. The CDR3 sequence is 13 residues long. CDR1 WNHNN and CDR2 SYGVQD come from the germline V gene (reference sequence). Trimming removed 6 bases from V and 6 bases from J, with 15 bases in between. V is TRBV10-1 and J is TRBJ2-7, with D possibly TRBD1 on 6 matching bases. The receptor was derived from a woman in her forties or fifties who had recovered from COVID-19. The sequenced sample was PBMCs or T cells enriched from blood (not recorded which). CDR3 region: CASRERGQSEQYF. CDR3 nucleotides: TGCGCCAGCAGAGAAAGGGGACAATCCGAGCAGTACTTC.